A single T cell receptor beta chain is shown here with its context. What it binds is not known. This specimen comes from a study of T cell responses to AZD1222 COVID-19 vaccine. Germline lookup yields CDR1 SGDLS and CDR2 YYNGEE. With 1 base clipped from V and 2 bases from J, the junction kept 3 bases outside the gene matches. The CDR3 contains 15 residues. The data were produced by immunoSEQ multiplex PCR, yet TCRdb's version contains in-frame clones alone and is incomplete. The data contain under 150,000 clones, around 91% of them singletons. General study results and limits: There were mostly white British donors and more females than males, and clonal diversity was possibly underestimated.

Second-dose intervals near 4 or 12 weeks were combined. The source of this sequence is an adult who received the AZD1222 COVID-19 vaccine. The sample here was peripheral blood, taken 28 days after the second AZD1222 dose. This chain links TRBV9 with TRBJ2-3, with TRBD2 matching 8 bases. CDR3 loop: CASSVTSGITDTQYF. The CDR3 nucleotides are TGTGCCAGCAGCGTAACTAGCGGAATCACAGATACGCAGTATTTT.